This TCR beta chain was sequenced for a study of OX40 agonist ivuxolimab in advanced cancers. In the study overall: Dose-escalation patients were diagnosed with hepatocellular carcinoma, melanoma, renal cell cancer or head and neck cancer. The mean age was approximately 60 years, ranging from 23 to 79, with about four fifths of participants male. Enrollees could have had prior anti-PD-1, anti-PD-L1 or anti-CTLA-4 therapy, which approximately 38% had received.

CDR1 is SEHNR, CDR2 FQNEAQ, per germline (reference sequence). The CDR3 extends over 18 amino acids. The germline V and J ends were trimmed by 2 bases and 0 bases, with 20 bases remaining between them. Sequencing was performed with immunoSEQ multiplex PCR; in TCRdb, only in-frame clones are kept and a portion is missing. The sample holds approximately 74,000 clones; roughly 88% are singletons and the top ten take 1.5% to 2%. The clonotype comes from an adult with an advanced solid tumor such as melanoma, head and neck, liver or kidney cancer. Sequences were derived from CD4+ or CD8+ T cells sorted from blood, sampled in a trial of the OX40 agonist ivuxolimab. The chain employs TRBV7-9 and TRBJ2-7; the D call may be TRBD1 or TRBD2 (5 bases each). The CDR3 region has the DNA TGTGCCAGCAGCTTATATGGGGGTGGACGGCATCTCTCCTACGAGCAGTACTTC. Encoded protein: CASSLYGGGRHLSYEQYF.